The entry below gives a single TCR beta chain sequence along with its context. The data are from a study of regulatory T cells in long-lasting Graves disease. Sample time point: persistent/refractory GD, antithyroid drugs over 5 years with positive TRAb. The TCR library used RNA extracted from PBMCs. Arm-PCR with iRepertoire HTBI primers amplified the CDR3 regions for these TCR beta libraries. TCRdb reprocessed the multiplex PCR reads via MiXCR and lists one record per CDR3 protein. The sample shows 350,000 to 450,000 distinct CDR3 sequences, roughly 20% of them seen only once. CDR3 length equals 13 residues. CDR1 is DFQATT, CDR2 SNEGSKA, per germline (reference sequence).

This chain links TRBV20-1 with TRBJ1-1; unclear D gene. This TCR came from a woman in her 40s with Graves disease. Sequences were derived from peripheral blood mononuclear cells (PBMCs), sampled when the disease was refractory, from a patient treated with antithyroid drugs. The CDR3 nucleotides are TGCAGCACCACGAACCCGGGGAACACTGAAGCTTTCTTT. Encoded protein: CSTTNPGNTEAFF.